This T cell receptor (beta chain) was sequenced during a study of identical twins. TCRdb fed the 5' RACE reads into MiXCR, producing one record per CDR3 protein. The table includes roughly 770,000 distinct CDR3 sequences, 15% to 20% detected once. Overall study results and limits: While abundant cord blood beta clonotypes carried fewer insertions, memory repertoires showed no such pattern.

Notes on this clonotype: Antigen specificity is unknown.

The CDR3 runs 18 residues. Trimming cost V 3 bases and J 0 bases, with 20 bases left between them. Another study also made use of these data, one on T cells expressing NK-cell markers. As reported in that work: Seven donors tested HCMV-seropositive and one tested seronegative among the eight sequenced.

The chain has TRBV12-3 or TRBV12-4 and TRBJ1-1; possibly TRBD1 for D (6 bases). The sequence was collected from a woman between 18 and 29 years old in good health. The sequencing input was PBMCs. The CDR3 bases are TGTGCCAGCAGTTTTGAGGGGCGCGGGGGCCTAATGAACACTGAAGCTTTCTTT. This gives the protein CASSFEGRGGLMNTEAFF.